Presented here are 18 T cell receptor beta chains from one specimen sequenced in a study of T cell responses to AZD1222 COVID-19 vaccine. Profiled with immunoSEQ multiplex PCR; TCRdb holds only in-frame clones, not every one. Here the sample spans under 100,000 clones, 88% being singletons. The sequenced sample was peripheral blood, obtained on day 0 of AZD1222 vaccination. These receptors all stem from an adult in good health.

The chain links TRBV25-1 to TRBJ1-5; D is possibly TRBD1 (6 bases). The germline V gene encodes CDR1 MGHDK and CDR2 SYGVNS. The CDR3 contains 15 residues. Trimming cost V 2 bases and J 5 bases, with 13 bases left between them. The CDR3 is CASSELARGDQPQHF. CDR3 DNA: TGTGCCAGCAGTGAACTTGCCAGGGGAGATCAGCCCCAGCATTTT.

V usage is TRBV7-9 and J usage is TRBJ2-5; no reliable D call. The CDR3 length is 16 residues. V lost 5 bases, J lost 1 base, and 17 bases lay in between. Germline V gene data show CDR1 as SEHNR and CDR2 as FQNEAQ (reference sequence). The chain's CDR3 is CASSPPASRVQETQYF. Written as DNA, the CDR3 is TGTGCCAGCAGCCCACCCGCTAGTAGGGTCCAAGAGACCCAGTACTTC.

This chain links TRBV5-1 with TRBJ2-2; 10 nucleotides agree with TRBD1. V lost 4 bases and J lost 2; bases outside the gene matches: 5. CDR1 is SGHRS, CDR2 YFSETQ, per germline. This CDR3 has 16 residues. As DNA, the CDR3 is TGCGCCAGCAGCGGGGGGACAGGGGACAACACCGGGGAGCTGTTTTTT. Protein product: CASSGGTGDNTGELFF.

The V and J genes are TRBV27 and TRBJ2-5; possibly TRBD1 for D (6 bases). Germline V lookup: CDR1 MNHEY, CDR2 SMNVEV (reference sequence). V lost 5 bases and J 5 bases, leaving 15 bases between the germline ends. CDR3 length: 14 amino acids. The CDR3 coding sequence is TGTGCCAGCAGTGTCACCGGGACAAGGGAGACCCAGTACTTC. The encoded protein is CASSVTGTRETQYF.

The chain has TRBV5-5 and TRBJ1-6, with D possibly being TRBD1 (5 bases). Germline CDR1 is SGHKS and CDR2 is YYEKEE (reference sequence). Trimming shortened V by 4 bases and J by 5 bases, and 10 bases separated the two germline ends. The CDR3 contains 14 residues. The CDR3 spells CASSPGGDNSPLHF. The CDR3, as DNA: TGTGCCAGCAGCCCTGGGGGGGATAATTCACCCCTCCACTTT.

The chain links TRBV9 to TRBJ1-1; TRBD1 is a possible D gene (6 bases). Trimming shortened V by 3 bases and J by 11 bases, and 20 bases separated the two germline ends. Germline V CDR1 and CDR2: SGDLS, YYNGEE. The CDR3 extends over 14 amino acids. The CDR3 region is CASSAWTELTLAFF. CDR3 DNA: TGTGCCAGCAGCGCGTGGACAGAGCTGACCTTGGCTTTCTTT.

This clone was observed a handful of times. The V and J genes are TRBV7-8 and TRBJ1-1; 7 nucleotides align to TRBD1. The CDR3 runs 16 residues. Germline CDR1 SGHVS, CDR2 FQNEAQ. J lost 4 bases, V lost 1 base, and 9 bases had no gene match. The CDR3 here is CASSLVTGESGTEAFF. In DNA, the CDR3 is TGTGCCAGCAGCTTAGTAACAGGGGAGTCAGGCACTGAAGCTTTCTTT.

This clone was seen just once. The genes are TRBV7-3 and TRBJ2-2; TRBD2 might be the D (6 bases). This CDR3 is built from 15 residues. Deletions cut 4 bases from V and 7 bases from J, with 16 bases between. Germline V gene data show CDR1 as SGHTA and CDR2 as FQGTGA. The CDR3 loop is CASSYSGVRGGELFF. The CDR3 coding sequence is TGTGCCAGCAGCTACTCGGGAGTCCGGGGCGGGGAGCTGTTTTTT.

The chain recombines TRBV6-1 with TRBJ1-6, with D hard to call. Germline CDR1 and CDR2: MNHNS and SASEGT. The CDR3 consists of 14 residues. The V end was cut by 7 bases, the J end by 5 bases, with 12 bases between. CDR3 sequence (DNA): TGTGCCAGCACCCCCGACGGAAATAATTCACCCCTCCACTTT. Encoded protein: CASTPDGNNSPLHF.

The chain links TRBV19 to TRBJ1-1, with 9 bases aligning to TRBD1. The V gene end was trimmed by 10 bases and the J gene end by 0 bases; junction bases not matched to a gene: 6. Germline V gene data show CDR1 as LNHDA and CDR2 as SQIVND (reference sequence). There are 14 residues in the CDR3. In DNA, the CDR3 is TGTGCCACTTCGGACAGGGGACTGAACACTGAAGCTTTCTTT. The encoded protein is CATSDRGLNTEAFF.

V is TRBV10-2 and J is TRBJ2-1, with 10 bases identical to TRBD2. The V gene's germline CDR1 is WSHSY and CDR2 SAAADI. The CDR3 length is 15 residues. V gave up 6 bases and J gave up 5 bases; unmatched junction bases: 7. The chain's CDR3 is CASRPTSGDHNEQFF. CDR3 coding DNA: TGCGCCAGCAGACCCACTAGCGGGGATCACAATGAGCAGTTCTTC.

This clone was observed a handful of times. The genes are TRBV28 and TRBJ1-1; D uncertain. CDR1 and CDR2 (germline): MDHEN, SYDVKM. V was clipped by 1 base and J by 1 base, with 10 bases between them. CDR3 length: 15 residues. As DNA, the CDR3 is TGTGCCAGCAGTTTATTTGGGTGGAAGAACACTGAAGCTTTCTTT. Amino acids: CASSLFGWKNTEAFF. Based on the CDR3 plus reference TRBV28 and TRBJ1-1, the full variable domain is DVKVTQSSRYLVKRTGEKVFLECVQDMDHENMFWYRQDPGLGLRLIYFSYDVKMKEKGDIPEGYSVSREKKERFSLILESASTNQTSMYLCASSLFGWKNTEAFFGQGTRLTVV.

This chain joins TRBV28 and TRBJ2-1; 11 nucleotides match TRBD1. The length of the CDR3 is 15 residues. Trimming at V came to 10 bases and at J to 15 bases, leaving 20 bases not matched to a gene. Germline CDR1 and CDR2: MDHEN and SYDVKM. The CDR3 sequence is CATNLPGQGGPPPFF. The CDR3 DNA reads TGTGCCACTAACCTCCCGGGACAGGGGGGCCCGCCTCCGTTCTTC.

The chain carries TRBV7-9 and TRBJ1-2; 7 bases are shared with TRBD1. The CDR3 covers 15 residues. Germline-derived CDR1 and CDR2 are SEHNR and FQNEAQ (reference sequence). The V gene end was trimmed by 5 bases and the J gene end by 2 bases; junction bases not matched to a gene: 8. The CDR3 DNA is TGTGCCAGCAGCGAAAACAGGGGTGCCAACTATGGCTACACCTTC. Its translation is CASSENRGANYGYTF.

The genes are TRBV7-3 and TRBJ1-1, with a possible D match to TRBD1 (6 bases). The CDR3 covers 12 residues. Germline lookup yields CDR1 SGHTA and CDR2 FQGTGA. The V gene lost 5 bases and the J gene lost 7 bases, with 11 bases spanning the gap. CDR3 loop: CASSPGDNEAFF. CDR3 in DNA: TGTGCCAGCAGCCCTGGGGACAATGAAGCTTTCTTT.

V and J are TRBV6-1 and TRBJ2-2; 7 bases match TRBD2. Germline-derived CDR1 and CDR2 are MNHNS and SASEGT. The V gene end was trimmed by 2 bases and the J gene end by 6 bases; junction bases not matched to a gene: 6. The CDR3 has 15 amino acids. This chain's CDR3 is CASSESWGGAGELFF. CDR3 DNA: TGTGCCAGCAGTGAAAGTTGGGGGGGAGCCGGGGAGCTGTTTTTT.

The chain is built from TRBV4-2 and TRBJ2-7, with 10 bases that match TRBD2. The CDR3 has 15 residues. Looked up from germline, CDR1 is LGHNA and CDR2 is YNFKEQ. The V gene end was trimmed by 5 bases and the J gene end by 3 bases; junction bases not matched to a gene: 7. CDR3 coding DNA: TGTGCCAGCAGCGAAGCGGGAGGGCAAAGCTACGAGCAGTACTTC. It yields the protein CASSEAGGQSYEQYF.

The rearrangement joins TRBV7-2 to TRBJ2-1; D gene ambiguous. Per the germline V gene, CDR1 is SGHTA and CDR2 is FQGNSA. The CDR3 spans 11 residues. V was pared by 1 base and J by 11 bases, with 6 bases between. CDR3: CASSLDSKQFF. The CDR3 DNA is TGTGCCAGCAGCTTAGATAGCAAGCAGTTCTTC. The variable domain in full, completed from reference TRBV7-2 and TRBJ2-1, reads GAGVSQSPSNKVTEKGKDVELRCDPISGHTALYWYRQSLGQGLEFLIYFQGNSAPDKSGLPSDRFSAERTGGSVSTLTIQRTQQEDSAVYLCASSLDSKQFFGPGTRLTVL.